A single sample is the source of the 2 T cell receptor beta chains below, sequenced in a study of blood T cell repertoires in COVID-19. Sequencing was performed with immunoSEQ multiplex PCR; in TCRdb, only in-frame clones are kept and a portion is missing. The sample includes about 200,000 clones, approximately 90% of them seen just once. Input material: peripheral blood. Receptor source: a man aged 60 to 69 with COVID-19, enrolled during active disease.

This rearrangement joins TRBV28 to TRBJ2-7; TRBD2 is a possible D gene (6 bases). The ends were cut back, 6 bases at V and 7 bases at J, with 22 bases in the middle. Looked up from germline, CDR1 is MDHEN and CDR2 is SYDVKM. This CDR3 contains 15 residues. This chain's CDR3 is CASRPGLGKEREQYF. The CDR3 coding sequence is TGTGCCAGCAGACCGGGACTGGGGAAAGAAAGGGAGCAGTACTTC. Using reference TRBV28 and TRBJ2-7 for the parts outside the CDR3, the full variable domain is DVKVTQSSRYLVKRTGEKVFLECVQDMDHENMFWYRQDPGLGLRLIYFSYDVKMKEKGDIPEGYSVSREKKERFSLILESASTNQTSMYLCASRPGLGKEREQYFGPGTRLTVT.

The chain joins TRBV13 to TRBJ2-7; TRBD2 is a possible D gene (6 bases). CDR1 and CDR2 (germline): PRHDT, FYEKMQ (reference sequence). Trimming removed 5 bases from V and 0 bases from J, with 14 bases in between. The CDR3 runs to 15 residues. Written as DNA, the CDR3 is TGTGCCAGCAGCCAACTTTTAGCGGTCTCCTACGAGCAGTACTTC. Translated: CASSQLLAVSYEQYF.